This T cell receptor (beta chain) originates from a study of early T cells in non-severe SARS-CoV-2 infection. Study background: Unpaired chains resulted from sequencing bulk RNA of unsorted whole blood.

Attachment of unique molecular identifiers to individual cDNA molecules was performed. Each CDR3 protein is one row after TCRdb ran MiXCR on the 5' RACE reads. Seen here are more than 90,000 distinct CDR3 sequences, 8% to 13% observed once, and the top ten hold around 4.7%. Germline V gene lookup returns CDR1 MGHRA and CDR2 YSYEKL. The CDR3 contains 16 residues. The V end lost 1 base, the J end lost 6 bases, and 17 bases lay between the germline ends. A few counts support this clonotype. The V and J genes are TRBV4-1 and TRBJ2-3; either TRBD1 or TRBD2 may supply D (5 bases each). The source of this sequence is an adult who was a healthcare worker with PCR-confirmed SARS-CoV-2 infection or an uninfected control (not recorded which). Sequencing input: whole blood. The CDR3 nucleotides read TGCGCCAGCAGCCAAGGACCTGCGTGGGGACGGGATACGCAGTATTTT. Translation: CASSQGPAWGRDTQYF.